This T cell receptor (beta chain) came from a study of a mutant IDH1 vaccine in newly diagnosed glioma. Study at large: The sex distribution of treated patients was 62.5% male and about 38% female, with a mean age of roughly 40 years. Antecedent treatment encompassed radiotherapy, temozolomide, or their combination; the majority received both. Study results and caveats: Pseudoprogression seemingly bore no relation to changes in top peripheral T cell clonotypes.

In regard to this clone: Its antigen is currently unknown.

The time point: baseline, week 1 (first vaccination visit). The treatment is: pre-vaccination baseline after standard-of-care therapy. Each of the donors came in with new WHO grade 3 or 4 astrocytomas that were IDH1-mutant and ATRX-lost. Using immunoSEQ multiplex PCR, the repertoire was profiled, and TCRdb retains in-frame clones only, with some absent. The table has about 98,000 clones, 80% to 90% seen once. Trimming removed 0 bases at V and 2 bases at J, with 6 bases between. This CDR3 comprises 14 residues. Germline V gives CDR1 SGHRS, CDR2 YFSETQ. The chain employs TRBV5-1 and TRBJ2-4; D not certain. The sample in question was PBMCs, obtained from a glioma patient treated with radiotherapy, temozolomide or both. This clonotype was sampled from a woman aged 50 to 60 with glioma. As DNA, the CDR3 is TGCGCCAGCAGCTTGGAAAGAACCAAAAACATTCAGTACTTC. It yields the protein CASSLERTKNIQYF. Drawing the rest from reference TRBV5-1 and TRBJ2-4, the complete variable domain is KAGVTQTPRYLIKTRGQQVTLSCSPISGHRSVSWYQQTPGQGLQFLFEYFSETQRNKGNFPGRFSGRQFSNSRSEMNVSTLELGDSALYLCASSLERTKNIQYFGAGTRLSVL.